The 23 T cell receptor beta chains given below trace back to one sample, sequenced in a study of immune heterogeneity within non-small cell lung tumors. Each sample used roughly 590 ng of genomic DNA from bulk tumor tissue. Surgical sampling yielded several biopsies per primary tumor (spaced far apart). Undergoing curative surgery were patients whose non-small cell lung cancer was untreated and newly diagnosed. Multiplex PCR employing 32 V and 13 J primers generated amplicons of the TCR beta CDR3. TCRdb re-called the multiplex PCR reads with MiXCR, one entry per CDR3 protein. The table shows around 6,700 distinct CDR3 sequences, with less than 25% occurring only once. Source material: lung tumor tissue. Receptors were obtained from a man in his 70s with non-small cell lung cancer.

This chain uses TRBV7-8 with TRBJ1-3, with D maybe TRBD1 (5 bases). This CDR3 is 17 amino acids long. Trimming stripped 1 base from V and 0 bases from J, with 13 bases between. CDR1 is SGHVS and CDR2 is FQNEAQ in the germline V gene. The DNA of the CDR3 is TGTGCCAGCAGCTTAGTTGACAGTATCTTCTCTGGAAACACCATATATTTT. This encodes CASSLVDSIFSGNTIYF.

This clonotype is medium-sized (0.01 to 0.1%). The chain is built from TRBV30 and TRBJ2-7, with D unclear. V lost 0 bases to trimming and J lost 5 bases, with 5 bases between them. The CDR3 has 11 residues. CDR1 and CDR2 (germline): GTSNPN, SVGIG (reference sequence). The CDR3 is CAWSVRDEQYF. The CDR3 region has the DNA TGTGCCTGGAGTGTCCGCGACGAGCAGTACTTC.

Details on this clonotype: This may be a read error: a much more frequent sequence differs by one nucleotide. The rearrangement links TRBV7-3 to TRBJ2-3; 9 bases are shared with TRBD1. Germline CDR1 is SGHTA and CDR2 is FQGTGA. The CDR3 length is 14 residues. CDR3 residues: CVSSLGTGWDTQYF. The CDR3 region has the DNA TGTGTCAGCAGCTTAGGGACAGGGTGGGATACGCAGTATTTT.

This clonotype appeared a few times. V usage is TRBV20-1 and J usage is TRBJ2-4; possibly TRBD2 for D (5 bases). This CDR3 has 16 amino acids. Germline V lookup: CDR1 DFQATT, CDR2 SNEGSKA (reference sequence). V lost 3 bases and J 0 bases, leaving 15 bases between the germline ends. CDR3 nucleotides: TGCAGTGCTAGTCTGAATTCCGGGGTAGCCAAAAACATTCAGTACTTC. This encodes CSASLNSGVAKNIQYF.

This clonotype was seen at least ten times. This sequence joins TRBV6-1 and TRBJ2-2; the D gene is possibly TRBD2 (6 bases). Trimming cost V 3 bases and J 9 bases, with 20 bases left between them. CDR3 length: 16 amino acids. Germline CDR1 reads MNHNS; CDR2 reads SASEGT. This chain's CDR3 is CASSEWRASGSRELFF. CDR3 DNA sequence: TGTGCCAGCAGTGAGTGGAGGGCCTCAGGGTCCAGGGAGCTGTTTTTT.

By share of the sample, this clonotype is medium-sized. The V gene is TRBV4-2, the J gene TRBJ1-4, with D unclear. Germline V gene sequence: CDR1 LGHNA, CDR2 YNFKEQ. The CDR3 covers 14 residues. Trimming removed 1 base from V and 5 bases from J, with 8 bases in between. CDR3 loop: CASSQVALNEKLFF. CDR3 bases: TGTGCCAGCAGCCAAGTGGCTTTAAATGAAAAACTGTTTTTT.

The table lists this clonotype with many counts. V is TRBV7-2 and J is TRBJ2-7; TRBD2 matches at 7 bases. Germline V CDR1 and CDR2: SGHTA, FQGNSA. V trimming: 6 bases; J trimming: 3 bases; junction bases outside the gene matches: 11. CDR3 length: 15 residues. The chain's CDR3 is CASRLGGDHFYEQYF. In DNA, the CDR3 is TGTGCCAGCAGACTTGGGGGGGACCACTTCTACGAGCAGTACTTC.

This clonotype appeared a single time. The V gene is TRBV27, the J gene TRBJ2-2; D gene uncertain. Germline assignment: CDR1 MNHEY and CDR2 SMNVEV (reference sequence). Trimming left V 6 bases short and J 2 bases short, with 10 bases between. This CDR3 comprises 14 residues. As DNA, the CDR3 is TGTGCCAGCAGGTCCGACACTAACACCGGGGAGCTGTTTTTT. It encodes CASRSDTNTGELFF.

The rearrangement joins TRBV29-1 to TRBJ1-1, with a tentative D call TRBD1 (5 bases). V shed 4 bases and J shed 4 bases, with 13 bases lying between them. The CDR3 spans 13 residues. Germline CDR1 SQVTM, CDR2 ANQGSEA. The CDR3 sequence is CSVVLGQGTEAFF. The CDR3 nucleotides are TGCAGCGTTGTTCTGGGGCAGGGCACTGAAGCTTTCTTT.

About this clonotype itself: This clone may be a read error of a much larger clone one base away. The CDR3 bases are TGCGCCAGCAGCTTGGAGCGGGGGGGGAGCACCGGGGAGCTGTTTTTT. It encodes CASSLERGGSTGELFF. The rearrangement links TRBV5-1 to TRBJ2-2; 10 positions match TRBD2. The germline V gene encodes CDR1 SGHRS and CDR2 YFSETQ. This CDR3 has 16 residues. V was clipped by 0 bases and J by 4 bases; unmatched bases: 3.

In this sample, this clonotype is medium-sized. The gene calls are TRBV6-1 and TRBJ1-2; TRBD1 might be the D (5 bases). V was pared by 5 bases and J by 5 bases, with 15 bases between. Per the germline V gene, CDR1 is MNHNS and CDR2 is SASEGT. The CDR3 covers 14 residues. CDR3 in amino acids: CASSFGDGVYGYTF. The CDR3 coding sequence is TGTGCCAGCAGTTTTGGGGACGGGGTATATGGCTACACCTTC.

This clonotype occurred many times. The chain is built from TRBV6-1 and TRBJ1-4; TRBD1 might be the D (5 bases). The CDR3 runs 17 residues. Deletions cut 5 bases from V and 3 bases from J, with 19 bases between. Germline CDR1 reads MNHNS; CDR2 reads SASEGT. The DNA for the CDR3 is TGTGCCAGCAGTTTAATCAGGGTACAGTCTTCTAATGAAAAACTGTTTTTT. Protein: CASSLIRVQSSNEKLFF.

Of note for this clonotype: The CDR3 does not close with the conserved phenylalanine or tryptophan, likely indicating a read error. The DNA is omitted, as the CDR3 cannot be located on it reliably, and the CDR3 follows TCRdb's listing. CDR3 region: CASSTTSGGNEQYFGP. The chain recombines TRBV6-2 or TRBV6-3 with TRBJ2-3; the D call TRBD2 from the table was never checked on the DNA. The CDR3 length equals 16 residues, ends included. Germline assignment: CDR1 MNHEY and CDR2 SVGEGT.

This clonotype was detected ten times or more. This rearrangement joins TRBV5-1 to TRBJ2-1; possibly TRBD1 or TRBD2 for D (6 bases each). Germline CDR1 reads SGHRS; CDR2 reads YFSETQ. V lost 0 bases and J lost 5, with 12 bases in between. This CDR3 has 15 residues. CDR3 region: CASSLGGGPDNEQFF. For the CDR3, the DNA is TGCGCCAGCAGCTTGGGAGGGGGGCCAGACAATGAGCAGTTCTTC.

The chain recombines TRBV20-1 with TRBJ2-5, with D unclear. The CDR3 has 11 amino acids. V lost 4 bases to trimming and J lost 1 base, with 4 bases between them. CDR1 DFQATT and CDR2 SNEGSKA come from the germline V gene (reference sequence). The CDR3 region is CSATLQETQYF. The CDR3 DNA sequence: TGCAGTGCTACTCTCCAAGAGACCCAGTACTTC.

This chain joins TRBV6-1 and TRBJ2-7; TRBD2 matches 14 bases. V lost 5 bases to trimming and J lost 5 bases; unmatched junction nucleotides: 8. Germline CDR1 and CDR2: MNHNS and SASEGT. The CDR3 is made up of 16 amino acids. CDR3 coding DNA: TGTGCCAGCAGTACCTGGGGACTAGCGGGAGTTGACGAGCAGTACTTC. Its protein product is CASSTWGLAGVDEQYF.

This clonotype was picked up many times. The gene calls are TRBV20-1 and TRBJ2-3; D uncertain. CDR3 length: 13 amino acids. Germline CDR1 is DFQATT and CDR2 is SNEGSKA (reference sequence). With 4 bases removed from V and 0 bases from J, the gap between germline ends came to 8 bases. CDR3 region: CSAKDGSTDTQYF. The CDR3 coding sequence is TGCAGTGCTAAGGACGGTAGCACAGATACGCAGTATTTT.

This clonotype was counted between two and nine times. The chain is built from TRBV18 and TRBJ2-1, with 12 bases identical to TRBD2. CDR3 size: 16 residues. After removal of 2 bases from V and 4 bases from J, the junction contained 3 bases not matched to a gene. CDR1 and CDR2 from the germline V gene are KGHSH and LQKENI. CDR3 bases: TGTGCCAGCTCACCAAGCCTAGCGGGGGGGTACAATGAGCAGTTCTTC. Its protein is CASSPSLAGGYNEQFF.

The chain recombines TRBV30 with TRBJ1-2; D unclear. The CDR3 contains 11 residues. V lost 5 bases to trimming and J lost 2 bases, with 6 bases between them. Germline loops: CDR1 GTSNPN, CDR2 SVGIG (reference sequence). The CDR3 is CAWDGNYGYTF. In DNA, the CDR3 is TGTGCCTGGGACGGAAACTATGGCTACACCTTC.

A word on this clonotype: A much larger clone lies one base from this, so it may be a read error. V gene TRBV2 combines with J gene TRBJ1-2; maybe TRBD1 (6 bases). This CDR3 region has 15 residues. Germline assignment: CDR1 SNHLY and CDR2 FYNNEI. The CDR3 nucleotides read TGTACCAGCAGTGAACTTCGGGGGGCGCGCTATGGCTACACCTTC. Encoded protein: CTSSELRGARYGYTF.

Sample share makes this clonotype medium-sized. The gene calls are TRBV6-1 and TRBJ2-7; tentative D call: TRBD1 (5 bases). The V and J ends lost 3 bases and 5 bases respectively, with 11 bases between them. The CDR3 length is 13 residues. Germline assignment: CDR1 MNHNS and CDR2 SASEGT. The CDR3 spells CASSDSTEDEQYF. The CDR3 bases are TGTGCCAGCAGTGACTCGACAGAAGACGAGCAGTACTTC.

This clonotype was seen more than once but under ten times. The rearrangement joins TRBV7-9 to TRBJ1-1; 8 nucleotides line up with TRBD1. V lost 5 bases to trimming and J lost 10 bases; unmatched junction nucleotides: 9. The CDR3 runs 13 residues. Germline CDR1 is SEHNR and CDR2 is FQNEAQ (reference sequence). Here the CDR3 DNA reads TGTGCCAGCAGCCAGGGGGCGTCGGGGGGAGCTTTCTTT. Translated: CASSQGASGGAFF.

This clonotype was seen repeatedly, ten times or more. In DNA form, the CDR3 reads TGTGCCAGCAGCATTAGTTACAATCAGCCCCAGCATTTT. Translated: CASSISYNQPQHF. The rearrangement joins TRBV11-2 to TRBJ1-5; D unresolved. The CDR3 length is 13 residues. From germline, CDR1 is SGHAT and CDR2 FQNNGV. Trimming took 5 bases from V and 3 from J, leaving 8 bases between them.